This T cell receptor (beta chain) was obtained from a study of T-cell memory formation after mild COVID-19. Overall study context: For the most part, TCR clusters were specific to one donor. Study observations and caveats: Clones contracting day 15 to 85 were balanced CD4/CD8; later expanders leaned CD4+.

This clonotype was found a few times. The antigen is undetermined. CDR1 is MNHEY and CDR2 is SMNVEV in the germline V gene (reference sequence). The J segment lost 7 bases and the V segment lost 3 bases, leaving 5 bases of the junction unmatched. The CDR3 covers 15 residues. TCRdb reprocessed the 5' RACE reads via MiXCR and lists one record per CDR3 protein. The repertoire holds a few hundred thousand distinct CDR3 sequences, with about 16% as singletons. The sample consisted of PBMCs or a T cell subset sorted from them (not recorded which). The sequence came from a man younger than 35 who had mild COVID-19 (a few samples of this study predate the infection). Cell type and time point are not known. The chain links TRBV27 to TRBJ1-6, with TRBD1 matching 8 bases. The CDR3 spells CASSFRQGSNSPLHF. CDR3 nucleotide sequence: TGTGCCAGCAGTTTCCGACAGGGGTCGAATTCACCCCTCCACTTT.